This TCR beta chain appears in the sequencing data of a study of cytomegalovirus exposure and HLA in healthy donors. The CDR3 runs 13 residues. Germline CDR1 MNHEY, CDR2 SMNVEV (reference sequence). V was clipped by 0 bases and J by 10 bases, with 12 bases between them. This clone was seen more than once but under ten times. Its antigen is unidentified. PCR amplification relied on 60 Vbeta primers (plus 13 Jbeta primers). Libraries were prepared by immunoSEQ multiplex PCR; TCRdb keeps only in-frame clonotypes and omits some of them. The repertoire holds 130,000 or so clones, roughly 8.3% seen once, with around 5.5% in the top ten. Study outcomes and limitations: The only immune exposure information that was available was CMV serostatus. Donors belonging to an Asian-associated ancestry cluster reportedly showed fewer N-insertions in productive TCRs than the roughly 700-donor mean, according to what a later analysis found. Productive status was seen about 90% or about 30% of the time for most TCR beta V segments in an earlier analysis.

The origin of this receptor is a man between 35 and 55 years old in good health and CMV-seronegative. The V and J genes are TRBV27 and TRBJ1-2; a weak D match, TRBD1 (6 bases). Sequenced material: PBMCs. The CDR3 loop reads CASSLSQTGVYTF. The CDR3 nucleotides are TGTGCCAGCAGTTTATCCCAGACAGGAGTCTACACCTTC.